Below are 20 T cell receptor beta chains sequenced from a single sample in a study of cytomegalovirus exposure and HLA in healthy donors. PCR employed 60 Vbeta and 13 Jbeta primers. Here immunoSEQ multiplex PCR was the method, and the copy in TCRdb shows in-frame clones only, minus some. The sample consists of 90,000 to 110,000 clones, more than 65% of them appearing once. Sequencing used PBMCs. All receptors come from a middle-aged man in good health and CMV-seropositive.

This clone has only one observation. The rearrangement uses TRBV5-6 and TRBJ2-3, with D tentatively TRBD1 (6 bases). Trimming left V 4 bases short and J 0 bases short, with 12 bases between. The CDR3 has 15 amino acids. Per the germline V gene, CDR1 is SGHDT and CDR2 is YYEEEE. For the CDR3, the DNA is TGTGCCAGCAGCCCCCAGGGGAATAGCACAGATACGCAGTATTTT. Encoded protein: CASSPQGNSTDTQYF.

This clone was picked up a small number of times. This chain connects TRBV7-9 to TRBJ1-1; 12 nucleotides line up with TRBD1. The CDR3 totals 17 residues. Germline CDR1 is SEHNR and CDR2 is FQNEAQ (reference sequence). V lost 0 bases, J lost 4 bases, and 6 bases stayed unmatched. The CDR3 DNA reads TGTGCCAGCAGCTTAGCCGGGACAGGGGGCCGATTCACTGAAGCTTTCTTT. Translating it yields CASSLAGTGGRFTEAFF.

The gene calls are TRBV30 and TRBJ1-5; D unresolved. The CDR3 sequence is 14 residues long. Germline V gene lookup returns CDR1 GTSNPN and CDR2 SVGIG (reference sequence). Trimming removed 1 base from V and 7 bases from J, with 14 bases in between. The CDR3 protein is CAWSAPDSNQPQHF. DNA for the CDR3: TGTGCCTGGAGTGCCCCGGACTCCAACCAGCCCCAGCATTTT.

In this sample, this clone turned up a few times. The J gene is TRBJ1-2, the V gene TRBV6-5; 7 bases are a match to TRBD1. Germline V gene sequence: CDR1 MNHEY, CDR2 SVGAGI. The CDR3 length is 15 residues. V gave up 2 bases and J gave up 2 bases; unmatched junction bases: 5. This CDR3 reads CASSYRGTDNYGYTF. DNA for the CDR3: TGTGCCAGCAGTTACCGTGGGACAGACAACTATGGCTACACCTTC.

This clone appeared a single time. The chain employs TRBV6-4 and TRBJ2-1; 10 bases are shared with TRBD2. The length of the CDR3 is 16 residues. The germline gives CDR1 MRHNA, CDR2 SNTAGT. V was clipped by 9 bases and J by 4 bases; unmatched bases: 12. CDR3 coding DNA: TGTGCCAGGAGGACTAGCGGACGGGTGGGGTACAATGAGCAGTTCTTC. Its translation: CARRTSGRVGYNEQFF.

About this clone: One junction end disagrees with the germline gene, perhaps due to a read error. This chain joins TRBV30 and TRBJ1-2, with D possibly matching TRBD1 (5 bases). Germline V gene lookup returns CDR1 GTSNPN and CDR2 SVGIG (reference sequence). This CDR3 contains 11 residues. The CDR3 is CAWKGRDQLHF. The CDR3 DNA follows: TGTGCCTGGAAGGGCAGGGATCAGCTTCACTTC.

The table lists this clone with a count of one. This rearrangement joins TRBV4-3 to TRBJ2-4; 12 bases map to TRBD1. The length of the CDR3 is 21 residues. Trimming removed 0 bases from V and 0 bases from J; junction bases left unmatched: 12. Per the germline V gene, CDR1 is LGHNA and CDR2 is YSLEER. This chain's CDR3 is CASSQETGTGGKGAAKNIQYF. The CDR3 bases are TGCGCCAGCAGCCAAGAGACCGGGACAGGGGGCAAAGGGGCAGCCAAAAACATTCAGTACTTC.

The rearrangement links TRBV2 to TRBJ2-3; TRBD2 matches 11 bases. Trimming cost V 2 bases and J 14 bases; bases outside gene matches: 6. CDR1 and CDR2 from the germline V gene are SNHLY and FYNNEI. There are 13 residues in the CDR3. The CDR3 bases are TGTGCCAGCAGTGAAACACTAGCGGGAGTGTTGTATTTT. Residues: CASSETLAGVLYF.

This chain joins TRBV6-6 and TRBJ1-5, with 9 bases fitting TRBD1. Germline values: CDR1 MNHNY, CDR2 SVGAGI (reference sequence). The CDR3 totals 16 residues. After removal of 4 bases from V and 6 bases from J, the junction contained 10 bases not matched to a gene. The DNA of the CDR3 is TGTGCCAGCAGTTCTTTGGACCGGGACAGGGCTCAGCCCCAGCATTTT. Translated: CASSSLDRDRAQPQHF.

This clone has more than one count but fewer than ten. The J gene is TRBJ1-3, the V gene TRBV6-6; 9 bases line up with TRBD1. The CDR3 length is 14 residues. Germline values: CDR1 MNHNY, CDR2 SVGAGI (reference sequence). The V and J ends lost 4 bases and 7 bases, in that order; junction bases with no gene match: 5. The CDR3 DNA sequence: TGTGCCAGCAGTTCCCCCGGGACAGGGAACACCATATATTTT. Amino acids: CASSSPGTGNTIYF.

The rearrangement links TRBV28 to TRBJ2-5, with a tentative D call TRBD2 (5 bases). Germline loops: CDR1 MDHEN, CDR2 SYDVKM. This CDR3 has 15 amino acids. Between the trimmed V and J ends, which lost 6 bases and 2 bases, there was a span of 16 bases. CDR3 protein: CASSRSSLAQETQYF. The CDR3 DNA follows: TGTGCCAGCAGCAGGTCTAGCCTCGCTCAAGAGACCCAGTACTTC.

Of note for this clone: The junction differs from germline at one of its ends, possibly a read error. The chain combines TRBV5-6 with TRBJ2-7; D is uncertain. CDR1 SGHDT and CDR2 YYEEEE come from the germline V gene. There are 11 residues in the CDR3. CDR3: CASSFEYEQYF. CDR3 DNA sequence: TGTGCCAGCAGCTTCGAGTACGAGCAATACTTC.

The V and J genes are TRBV6-5 and TRBJ2-7; weak D call: TRBD1 (6 bases). CDR3 size: 14 residues. The V and J ends lost 4 bases and 1 base respectively, with 11 bases between them. Germline loops: CDR1 MNHEY, CDR2 SVGAGI. The CDR3 DNA follows: TGTGCCAGCAGTTCCCCGACAGGATCCTACGAGCAGTACTTC. This gives the protein CASSSPTGSYEQYF.

The rearrangement uses TRBV28 and TRBJ2-4; 8 nucleotides match TRBD1. The CDR3 is 19 amino acids. Germline trimming cut 6 bases from V and 1 base from J; bases unmatched to any gene: 17. Germline values: CDR1 MDHEN, CDR2 SYDVKM. DNA for the CDR3: TGTGCCAGCAGCCTTTACCCGGGACAGGCCCACGAGGCCAAAAACATTCAGTACTTC. Its protein product is CASSLYPGQAHEAKNIQYF.

This chain uses TRBV2 with TRBJ2-3; the match to TRBD2 covers 8 bases. The CDR3 loop spans 15 amino acids. Trimming took 5 bases from V and 3 from J; bases not matched to a gene: 7. Per germline, CDR1 SNHLY and CDR2 FYNNEI. CDR3 DNA: TGTGCCAGCAGTCTCGGGGGGGCTGGTACAGATACGCAGTATTTT. Translated, it gives CASSLGGAGTDTQYF.

The chain combines TRBV29-1 with TRBJ1-1; D not resolved. Germline lookup yields CDR1 SQVTM and CDR2 ANQGSEA. The ends were cut back, 5 bases at V and 2 bases at J, with 12 bases in the middle. There are 13 residues in the CDR3. For the CDR3, the DNA is TGCAGCGTTTCACTTGGGCCAAACACTGAAGCTTTCTTT. Translation: CSVSLGPNTEAFF.

The rearrangement joins TRBV4-1 to TRBJ2-1, with TRBD2 matching over 10 bases. The CDR3 sequence is 16 residues long. The germline gives CDR1 MGHRA, CDR2 YSYEKL. V lost 4 bases, J lost 5 bases, and 8 bases stayed unmatched. Here the CDR3 DNA reads TGCGCCAGCAGCCCCAGCCCTAGCGGGGGCAACAATGAGCAGTTCTTC. Amino acid sequence: CASSPSPSGGNNEQFF.

The rearrangement links TRBV18 to TRBJ2-2; D possibly corresponds to TRBD2 (6 bases). The germline V gene has CDR1 KGHSH and CDR2 LQKENI. This CDR3 has 16 residues. V was trimmed by 3 bases and J by 4 bases, leaving 15 bases between them. The CDR3 coding sequence is TGTGCCAGCTCACCGTCTCAGGGAGGCATCACCGGGGAGCTGTTTTTT. It encodes CASSPSQGGITGELFF.

This chain uses TRBV7-9 with TRBJ1-5; D gene ambiguous. The germline V gene has CDR1 SEHNR and CDR2 FQNEAQ (reference sequence). CDR3 length: 12 residues. V was trimmed by 6 bases and J by 8 bases, leaving 11 bases between them. The CDR3 is CASSPIGEPQHF. CDR3 bases: TGTGCCAGCAGTCCCATCGGGGAGCCCCAGCATTTT.

The chain employs TRBV6-6 and TRBJ1-4, with TRBD1 as a possible D gene (6 bases). This CDR3 is built from 15 residues. The germline V gene encodes CDR1 MNHNY and CDR2 SVGAGI (reference sequence). Trimming cost V 6 bases and J 7 bases, with 18 bases left between them. CDR3 loop: CASRGATGAVEKLFF. The CDR3 DNA reads as TGTGCCAGCAGGGGGGCCACCGGTGCGGTTGAAAAACTGTTTTTT.